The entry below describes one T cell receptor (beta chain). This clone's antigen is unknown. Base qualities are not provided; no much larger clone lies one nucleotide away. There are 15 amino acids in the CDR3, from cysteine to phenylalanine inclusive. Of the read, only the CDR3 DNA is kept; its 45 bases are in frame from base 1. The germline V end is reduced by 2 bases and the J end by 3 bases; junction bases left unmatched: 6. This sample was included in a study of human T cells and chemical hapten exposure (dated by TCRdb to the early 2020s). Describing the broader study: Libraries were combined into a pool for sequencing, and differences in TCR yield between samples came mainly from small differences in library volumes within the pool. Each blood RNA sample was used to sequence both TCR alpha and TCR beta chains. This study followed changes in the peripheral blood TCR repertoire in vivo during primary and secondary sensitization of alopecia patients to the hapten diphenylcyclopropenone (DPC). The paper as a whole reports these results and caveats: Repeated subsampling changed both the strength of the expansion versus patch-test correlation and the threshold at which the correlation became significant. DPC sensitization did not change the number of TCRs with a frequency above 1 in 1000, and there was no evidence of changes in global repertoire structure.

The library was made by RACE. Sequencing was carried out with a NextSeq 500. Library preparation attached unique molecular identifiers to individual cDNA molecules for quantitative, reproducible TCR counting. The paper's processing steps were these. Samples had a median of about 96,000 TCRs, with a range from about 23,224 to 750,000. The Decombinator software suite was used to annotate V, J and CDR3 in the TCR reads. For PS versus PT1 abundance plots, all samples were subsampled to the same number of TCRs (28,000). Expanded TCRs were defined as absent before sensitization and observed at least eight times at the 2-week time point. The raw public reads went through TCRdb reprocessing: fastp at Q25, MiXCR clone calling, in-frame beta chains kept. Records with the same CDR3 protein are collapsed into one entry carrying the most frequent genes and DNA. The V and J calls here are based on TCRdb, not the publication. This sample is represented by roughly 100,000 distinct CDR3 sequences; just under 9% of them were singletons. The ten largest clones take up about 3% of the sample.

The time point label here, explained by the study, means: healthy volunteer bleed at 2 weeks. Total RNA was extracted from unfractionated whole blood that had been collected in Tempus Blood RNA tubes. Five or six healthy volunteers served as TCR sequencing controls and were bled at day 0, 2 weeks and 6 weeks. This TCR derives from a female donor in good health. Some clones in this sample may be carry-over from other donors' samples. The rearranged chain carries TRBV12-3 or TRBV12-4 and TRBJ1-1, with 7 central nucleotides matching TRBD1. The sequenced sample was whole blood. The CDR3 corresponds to CASSLSRQGDTEAFF. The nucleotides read TGTGCCAGCAGTTTAAGCAGGCAGGGGGACACTGAAGCTTTCTTT.